Below are 3 T cell receptor beta chains sequenced from a single sample in a study of blood T cells in healthy people across ages. A second PCR of about 7 to 12 cycles used a sample-barcoded 5' primer and a J-beta primer mix. Each CDR3 protein is one row after TCRdb ran MiXCR on the 5' RACE reads. The data contain hundreds of thousands of distinct CDR3 sequences, roughly 43% of them singletons. Sequenced input: blood. The receptors derive from an older man in good health.

V gene TRBV20-1 combines with J gene TRBJ2-4, with D tentatively TRBD2 (5 bases). The germline V gene encodes CDR1 DFQATT and CDR2 SNEGSKA (reference sequence). Deletions cut 5 bases from V and 1 base from J, with 15 bases between. The CDR3 runs 15 residues. The CDR3 loop is CSAGGWSSAKNIQYF. CDR3 nucleotide sequence: TGCAGTGCTGGAGGCTGGAGTTCCGCCAAAAACATTCAGTACTTC.

This clonotype has only a few counts. The gene calls are TRBV28 and TRBJ2-7; the match to TRBD1 covers 7 bases. This CDR3 contains 12 residues. V lost 2 bases to trimming and J lost 7 bases; unmatched junction nucleotides: 2. Germline CDR1 reads MDHEN; CDR2 reads SYDVKM. CDR3 bases: TGTGCCAGCAGTTTAGCCAGGGGGGAGCAGTACTTC. Its protein product is CASSLARGEQYF.

This clonotype was detected only a few times. V and J are TRBV20-1 and TRBJ2-5, with D possibly TRBD2 on 5 matching bases. This CDR3 spans 11 amino acids. Germline V CDR1 and CDR2: DFQATT, SNEGSKA (reference sequence). V lost 6 bases and J 5 bases, leaving 10 bases between the germline ends. The CDR3 loop is CSALTGETQYF. The DNA for the CDR3 is TGCAGTGCCCTCACGGGGGAGACCCAGTACTTC.